The 30 T cell receptor beta chains below come from one sample, sequenced in a study of blood T cell repertoires in COVID-19. Sequencing used immunoSEQ multiplex PCR; TCRdb keeps in-frame clones, though not all of them. The table lists hundreds of thousands of clones, around 87% of them singletons. Sequenced: peripheral blood. Receptors originate from a woman aged 35 to 49 who had recovered from COVID-19.

The chain couples TRBV19 to TRBJ2-2, with 8 positions matching TRBD1. Germline lookup yields CDR1 LNHDA and CDR2 SQIVND (reference sequence). V shed 0 bases, J shed 1 base, and the junction held 7 bases outside the gene matches. There are 18 residues in the CDR3. CDR3 sequence reads: CASSIEYTGTGNTGELFF. CDR3 coding DNA: TGTGCCAGTAGTATAGAATATACCGGGACAGGGAACACCGGGGAGCTGTTTTTT.

V is TRBV5-6 and J is TRBJ1-2; D might be TRBD1 (5 bases). V lost 3 bases and J lost 5, with 14 bases in between. This CDR3 region has 14 residues. Germline CDR1 is SGHDT and CDR2 is YYEEEE. CDR3 sequence: CASSSDQGTYGYTF. Here the CDR3 DNA reads TGTGCCAGCAGCTCCGACCAGGGAACGTATGGCTACACCTTC.

This clone was found a few times. The gene calls are TRBV7-2 and TRBJ2-7; 7 bases line up with TRBD2. V lost 5 bases and J lost 2; bases outside the gene matches: 6. CDR3 length: 14 amino acids. In germline, CDR1 is SGHTA, CDR2 FQGNSA. This CDR3 is CASSPGTITYEQYF. The CDR3 DNA is TGTGCCAGCAGCCCCGGGACTATAACCTACGAGCAGTACTTC.

CDR3 residues: CASSLAGQGVTGANVLTF. Here the CDR3 DNA reads TGCGCCAGCAGCTTGGCGGGACAGGGTGTAACTGGGGCCAACGTCCTGACTTTC. The chain couples TRBV5-1 to TRBJ2-6; 9 bases are a match to TRBD1. Germline CDR1 SGHRS, CDR2 YFSETQ. V shed 0 bases, J shed 2 bases, and the junction held 6 bases outside the gene matches. The CDR3 is made up of 18 amino acids.

The chain is built from TRBV30 and TRBJ2-5; 7 positions match TRBD2. Germline loops: CDR1 GTSNPN, CDR2 SVGIG (reference sequence). Trimming cost V 0 bases and J 1 base; bases outside gene matches: 5. The CDR3 covers 15 residues. The CDR3 DNA reads as TGTGCCTGGAGTGTACGGGGACTACCCCAAGAGACCCAGTACTTC. Translated: CAWSVRGLPQETQYF.

V is TRBV4-1 and J is TRBJ1-3; D might be TRBD1 (5 bases). V was trimmed by 0 bases and J by 0 bases, leaving 9 bases between them. CDR1 is MGHRA, CDR2 YSYEKL, per germline. The CDR3 covers 16 residues. CDR3 sequence: CASSQDRGFSGNTIYF. The CDR3 DNA reads TGCGCCAGCAGCCAAGATCGGGGGTTCTCTGGAAACACCATATATTTT.

The rearrangement joins TRBV6-4 to TRBJ1-1; TRBD1 might be the D (5 bases). CDR1 MRHNA and CDR2 SNTAGT come from the germline V gene. The V gene lost 8 bases and the J gene lost 2 bases, with 21 bases spanning the gap. The CDR3 is 16 residues long. The CDR3 region is CASRALAGRENTEAFF. CDR3 bases: TGTGCCAGCCGGGCTTTAGCAGGGAGGGAAAACACTGAAGCTTTCTTT.

The chain links TRBV19 to TRBJ1-1; no clear D. CDR3 size: 15 residues. V lost 0 bases and J lost 5, with 13 bases in between. The germline V gene has CDR1 LNHDA and CDR2 SQIVND (reference sequence). CDR3 loop: CASSIERTVGTEAFF. Written as DNA, the CDR3 is TGTGCCAGTAGTATAGAACGGACTGTGGGTACTGAAGCTTTCTTT. Combining the CDR3 with reference TRBV19 and TRBJ1-1 gives the whole variable domain DGGITQSPKYLFRKEGQNVTLSCEQNLNHDAMYWYRQDPGQGLRLIYYSQIVNDFQKGDIAEGYSVSREKKESFPLTVTSAQKNPTAFYLCASSIERTVGTEAFFGQGTRLTVV.

The chain employs TRBV9 and TRBJ1-2, with 9 bases fitting TRBD1. The germline CDR1 and CDR2 sequences are SGDLS and YYNGEE. The CDR3 has 17 amino acids. The V gene end was trimmed by 3 bases and the J gene end by 4 bases; junction bases not matched to a gene: 13. The CDR3 is CASSAYPEGTGIYGYTF. DNA for the CDR3: TGTGCCAGCAGCGCCTACCCCGAAGGGACAGGGATCTATGGCTACACCTTC.

In this sample, this clone turned up once. The rearrangement uses TRBV4-2 and TRBJ2-7; D is unclear. The CDR3 is 12 amino acids. The V gene lost 1 base and the J gene lost 1 base, with 2 bases spanning the gap. Germline CDR1 and CDR2: LGHNA and YNFKEQ. The CDR3 here is CASSQASYEQYF. CDR3 coding DNA: TGTGCCAGCAGCCAAGCATCCTACGAGCAGTACTTC.

The chain has TRBV6-5 and TRBJ2-7, with a possible D match to TRBD1 (7 bases). The CDR3 runs to 14 residues. In germline, CDR1 is MNHEY, CDR2 SVGAGI. Trimming removed 4 bases at V and 5 bases at J, with 15 bases between. The chain's CDR3 is CASSWSRGEHEQYF. CDR3 nucleotides: TGTGCCAGCAGTTGGTCCAGGGGGGAGCACGAGCAGTACTTC.

The chain carries TRBV9 and TRBJ2-7; 11 bases align to TRBD2. The germline gives CDR1 SGDLS, CDR2 YYNGEE. Trimming at V came to 4 bases and at J to 2 bases, leaving 5 bases not matched to a gene. The CDR3 contains 15 residues. CDR3 region: CASSPTSGAPYEQYF. The CDR3 region has the DNA TGTGCCAGCAGCCCGACTAGCGGGGCTCCCTACGAGCAGTACTTC.

The gene calls are TRBV23-1 and TRBJ1-4; D possibly corresponds to TRBD1 (5 bases). TRBV23-1 is an ORF for which the function is uncertain. The V end was cut by 3 bases, the J end by 7 bases, with 18 bases between. The CDR3 sequence is 16 residues long. CDR3 DNA: TGCGCCAGCAGTCACCCATATCCGGGGGTTGGTGAAAAACTGTTTTTT. It yields the protein CASSHPYPGVGEKLFF.

The chain couples TRBV29-1 to TRBJ1-2; maybe TRBD1 (5 bases). V was pared by 4 bases and J by 0 bases, with 9 bases between. Germline V lookup: CDR1 SQVTM, CDR2 ANQGSEA. This CDR3 spans 13 amino acids. The CDR3: CSVAPRANYGYTF. CDR3 DNA sequence: TGCAGCGTTGCTCCCAGGGCTAACTATGGCTACACCTTC. The full variable domain, completed using reference TRBV29-1 and TRBJ1-2, is SAVISQKPSRDICQRGTSLTIQCQVDSQVTMMFWYRQQPGQSLTLIATANQGSEATYESGFVIDKFPISRPNLTFSTLTVSNMSPEDSSIYLCSVAPRANYGYTFGSGTRLTVV.

V usage is TRBV3-1 (or the pseudogene TRBV3-2) and J usage is TRBJ2-1, with 8 bases lining up with TRBD1. CDR1 and CDR2 from the germline V gene are LGHDT and YNNKEL (reference sequence). The length of the CDR3 is 14 residues. Trimming cost V 2 bases and J 5 bases; bases outside gene matches: 2. The CDR3 loop reads CASSQPGQDNEQFF. The CDR3 DNA sequence: TGTGCCAGCAGCCAACCGGGACAGGACAATGAGCAGTTCTTC.

The chain carries TRBV6-5 and TRBJ1-4; D unresolved. This CDR3 region has 15 residues. Trimming left V 11 bases short and J 0 bases short, with 16 bases between. Germline CDR1 reads MNHEY; CDR2 reads SVGAGI. The chain's CDR3 is CALRGRYATNEKLFF. As DNA, the CDR3 is TGTGCCCTACGAGGGAGATACGCAACTAATGAAAAACTGTTTTTT.

The gene calls are TRBV2 and TRBJ1-1; maybe TRBD1 (6 bases). This CDR3 has 12 residues. Germline loops: CDR1 SNHLY, CDR2 FYNNEI. The V gene lost 9 bases and the J gene lost 1 base, with 9 bases spanning the gap. The CDR3 region is CASQQGNTEAFF. The DNA for the CDR3 is TGTGCCAGTCAACAGGGGAACACTGAAGCTTTCTTT.

V usage is TRBV28 and J usage is TRBJ2-6; the D is unclear. Germline CDR1 reads MDHEN; CDR2 reads SYDVKM. V gave up 1 base and J gave up 0 bases, with 13 bases separating them. The CDR3 runs to 18 residues. CDR3 protein: CASSLYGQELSGANVLTF. The CDR3, as DNA: TGTGCCAGCAGTTTATATGGGCAGGAACTCTCTGGGGCCAACGTCCTGACTTTC.

The chain links TRBV2 to TRBJ1-4; possible D gene TRBD1, 6 bases. Germline values: CDR1 SNHLY, CDR2 FYNNEI. The germline V and J ends were trimmed by 2 bases and 8 bases, with 15 bases remaining between them. This CDR3 comprises 15 residues. CDR3 loop: CASSELSPRGEKLFF. The CDR3, as DNA: TGTGCCAGCAGTGAACTGTCTCCAAGGGGGGAAAAACTGTTTTTT. The variable domain in full, with the rest retrieved from reference TRBV2 and TRBJ1-4, is EPEVTQTPSHQVTQMGQEVILRCVPISNHLYFYWYRQILGQKVEFLVSFYNNEISEKSEIFDDQFSVERPDGSNFTLKIRSTKLEDSAMYFCASSELSPRGEKLFFGSGTQLSVL.

This sequence joins TRBV12-3 or TRBV12-4 and TRBJ1-2; possibly TRBD1 for D (5 bases). Trimming shortened V by 9 bases and J by 4 bases, and 15 bases separated the two germline ends. CDR3 length: 13 residues. CDR3 DNA: TGTGCCAGTAAGGGGTTTCCCGGCTATGGCTACACCTTC. This translates into CASKGFPGYGYTF.

CDR3 in DNA: TGCGCCAGCAGCGCCGGTGATCGAACTGAAGCTTTCTTT. It encodes CASSAGDRTEAFF. V usage is TRBV5-1 and J usage is TRBJ1-1, with D uncertain. Trimming removed 4 bases from V and 5 bases from J, with 12 bases in between. The CDR3 length is 13 residues. CDR1 SGHRS and CDR2 YFSETQ come from the germline V gene.

The chain uses TRBV2 and TRBJ1-5; the D is unclear. The CDR3 spans 12 residues. Deletions cut 8 bases from V and 5 bases from J, with 10 bases between. CDR1 SNHLY and CDR2 FYNNEI come from the germline V gene. In DNA, the CDR3 is TGTGCCAGCTGTCTCGGGGATCAGCCCCAGCATTTT. The encoded protein is CASCLGDQPQHF.

This clone is a singleton in its sample. The chain recombines TRBV5-1 with TRBJ1-4; TRBD1 is a possible D gene (6 bases). The CDR3 covers 16 residues. Trimming took off 0 bases at V and 6 bases at J, with 15 bases between the two ends. Germline CDR1 reads SGHRS; CDR2 reads YFSETQ. CDR3 region: CASSLDRDRRDEKLFF. The CDR3 coding sequence is TGCGCCAGCAGCTTGGACAGGGACCGACGCGATGAAAAACTGTTTTTT.

The gene calls are TRBV6-5 and TRBJ2-5, with D possibly TRBD1 on 6 matching bases. The CDR3 totals 14 residues. The germline V and J ends were trimmed by 6 bases and 1 base, with 12 bases remaining between them. Germline CDR1 is MNHEY and CDR2 is SVGAGI. Here the CDR3 DNA reads TGTGCCAGCAGCTCGACAGGTACCCAAGAGACCCAGTACTTC. Amino acid sequence: CASSSTGTQETQYF.

This clone was found once. J is TRBJ2-7 and V is TRBV7-9; D perhaps matches TRBD2 (6 bases). Trimming removed 2 bases at V and 5 bases at J, with 10 bases between. There are 13 residues in the CDR3. CDR1 and CDR2 from the germline V gene are SEHNR and FQNEAQ (reference sequence). DNA for the CDR3: TGTGCCAGCAGCTTATTAGGAGGGGACGAGCAGTACTTC. Translated, it gives CASSLLGGDEQYF. Looking up the rest from reference TRBV7-9 and TRBJ2-7 gives the full variable domain: DTGVSQNPRHKITKRGQNVTFRCDPISEHNRLYWYRQTLGQGPEFLTYFQNEAQLEKSRLLSDRFSAERPKGSFSTLEIQRTEQGDSAMYLCASSLLGGDEQYFGPGTRLTVT.

This rearrangement joins TRBV15 to TRBJ1-1, with D uncertain. Per the germline V gene, CDR1 is LNHNV and CDR2 is YYDKDF (reference sequence). The CDR3 contains 17 residues. Trimming took off 0 bases at V and 0 bases at J, with 14 bases between the two ends. The CDR3 here is CATSRDRGRPLNTEAFF. In DNA, the CDR3 is TGTGCCACCAGCAGAGATCGCGGGCGGCCTTTGAACACTGAAGCTTTCTTT. Looking up the rest from reference TRBV15 and TRBJ1-1 gives the full variable domain: DAMVIQNPRYQVTQFGKPVTLSCSQTLNHNVMYWYQQKSSQAPKLLFHYYDKDFNNEADTPDNFQSRRPNTSFCFLDIRSPGLGDTAMYLCATSRDRGRPLNTEAFFGQGTRLTVV.

The V gene is TRBV19, the J gene TRBJ2-1; 7 nucleotides align to TRBD2. The CDR3 runs 11 residues. The trim removed 5 bases at V and 10 bases at J, leaving 2 bases unmatched. The V gene's germline CDR1 is LNHDA and CDR2 SQIVND (reference sequence). CDR3 coding DNA: TGTGCCAGTAGTGCGCGGGGGGAGCAGTTCTTC. It specifies CASSARGEQFF.

This clone was seen a single time. The rearrangement joins TRBV3-1 (or the pseudogene TRBV3-2) to TRBJ1-1; no definite D call. The V end lost 1 base, the J end lost 2 bases, and 11 bases lay between the germline ends. Germline V gives CDR1 LGHDT, CDR2 YNNKEL (reference sequence). The CDR3 is 15 residues long. In DNA, the CDR3 is TGTGCCAGCAGCCAAGCTTCCAGACTAAACACTGAAGCTTTCTTT. It yields the protein CASSQASRLNTEAFF.

The chain couples TRBV9 to TRBJ2-2; TRBD2 aligns across 10 bases. Per the germline V gene, CDR1 is SGDLS and CDR2 is YYNGEE. This CDR3 is built from 18 residues. With V trimmed by 1 base and J by 1 base, 7 bases remained unmatched. In DNA form, the CDR3 reads TGTGCCAGCAGCGTACGTGGTAGCGGGGGGCGGAACACCGGGGAGCTGTTTTTT. Encoded protein: CASSVRGSGGRNTGELFF.

This chain joins TRBV19 and TRBJ1-2; a weak D match, TRBD1 (5 bases). Germline CDR1 LNHDA, CDR2 SQIVND (reference sequence). Trimming stripped 8 bases from V and 8 bases from J, with 18 bases between. This CDR3 has 13 amino acids. Here the CDR3 DNA reads TGTGCCAGTGACAGTCGGGCCCCCTACGGCTACACCTTC. It yields the protein CASDSRAPYGYTF.